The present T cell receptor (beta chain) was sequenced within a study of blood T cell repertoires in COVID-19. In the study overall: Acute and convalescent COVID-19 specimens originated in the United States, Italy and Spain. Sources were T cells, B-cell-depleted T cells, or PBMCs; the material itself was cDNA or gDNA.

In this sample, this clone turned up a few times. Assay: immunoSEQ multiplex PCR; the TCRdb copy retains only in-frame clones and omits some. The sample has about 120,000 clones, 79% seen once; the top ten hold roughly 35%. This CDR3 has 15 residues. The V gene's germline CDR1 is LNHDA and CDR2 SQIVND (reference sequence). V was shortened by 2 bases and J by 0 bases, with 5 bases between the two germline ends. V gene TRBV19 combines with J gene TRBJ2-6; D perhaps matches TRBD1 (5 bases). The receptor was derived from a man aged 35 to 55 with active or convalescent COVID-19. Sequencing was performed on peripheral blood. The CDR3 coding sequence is TGTGCCAGTAGTATACAGGGCTCTGGGGCCAACGTCCTGACTTTC. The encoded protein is CASSIQGSGANVLTF. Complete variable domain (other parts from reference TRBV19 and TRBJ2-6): DGGITQSPKYLFRKEGQNVTLSCEQNLNHDAMYWYRQDPGQGLRLIYYSQIVNDFQKGDIAEGYSVSREKKESFPLTVTSAQKNPTAFYLCASSIQGSGANVLTFGAGSRLTVL.